This TCR beta chain came from a study of CXCR3-negative and CXCR3-positive naive CD8 T cells. Germline loops: CDR1 SGHKS, CDR2 YYEKEE (reference sequence). CDR3 length: 15 amino acids. As for this clonotype: Its antigen remains unidentified.

Study outcomes and limitations: Cryopreserved PBMCs had partly decreased CXCR3 expression; fresh PBMCs were used in most assays. TRB CDR3s of CXCR3-positive naive cells were more hydrophobic than those of CXCR3-negative naive cells.

Carrying UMI labels, the TRB cDNA libraries were prepared through 5' RACE. TCRdb re-called the 5' RACE reads; one entry per CDR3 protein, DNA not given. In all, the sample yields 85,000 to 90,000 distinct CDR3 sequences. Material for sequencing was naive CXCR3+ CD8+ T cells from blood. Subset given: CD45RO-CCR7+CD27+CD95- naive CD8+ T cells expressing CXCR3 (TNR3+). The TCR comes from a human donor in good health. Some clones in this sample may be carry-over from other donors' samples. The V call is TRBV5-5, the J call TRBJ1-2; TCRdb's D gene call, TRBD1, goes unchecked for lack of DNA. This CDR3 is CASSFRDRSNYGYTF.